A selection of T cell receptor beta chains follows, all from one sample in a study of CD8 T cells in Susac syndrome. One entry per CDR3 protein, called by TCRdb with MiXCR from the immunoSEQ multiplex PCR reads. Altogether some 110,000 distinct CDR3 sequences are present, roughly 95% being singletons, with the ten largest covering less than 0.15%. Sequencing was done on a sample of CD4+ T cells from PBMCs. The receptors were gathered from a human donor with Susac syndrome. CDR3s include the opening cysteine and the closing phenylalanine or tryptophan. The D gene is left open where the match is weak. Clone size, where shown, is once, few, many, or a class for clones that have expanded.

>-|-|12|TRBJ2-5|TRBV9
CASSSSAETQYF
TGTGCCAGCAGCTCGTCTGCGGAGACCCAGTACTTC
>-|-|14|TRBJ2-7|TRBV20-1
CSAGLAVSSYEQYF
TGCAGTGCTGGGTTAGCGGTTAGCTCCTACGAGCAGTACTTC
>once|-|15|TRBJ2-5|TRBV3-1
CASSPEDVTTETQYF
TGTGCCAGCAGCCCGGAGGACGTTACGACGGAGACCCAGTACTTC
>-|-|13|TRBJ2-5|TRBV4-3
CASSQGQYETQYF
TGCGCCAGCAGCCAGGGTCAGTACGAGACCCAGTACTTC
>-|-|15|TRBJ2-6|TRBV30
CARRVHGTGANVLTF
TGTGCCCGGAGGGTCCACGGGACTGGGGCCAACGTCCTGACTTTC
>once|-|10|TRBJ2-5|TRBV7-9
CASSLQTQYF
TGTGCCAGCAGCTTGCAGACCCAGTACTTC
>once|TRBD1|15|TRBJ1-1|TRBV20-1
CSARQGARGDTEAFF
TGCAGTGCCAGGCAGGGGGCGCGAGGGGACACTGAAGCTTTCTTT
>-|TRBD2|14|TRBJ2-1|TRBV29-1
CSVDTSGAYNEQFF
TGCAGCGTGGATACTAGCGGAGCTTACAATGAGCAGTTCTTC
>-|TRBD1|15|TRBJ2-1|TRBV24-1
CATSEPSTGRGEQFF
TGTGCCACCAGTGAACCCTCGACAGGGAGAGGCGAGCAGTTCTTC
>-|-|13|TRBJ1-2|TRBV20-1
CSARGTPNYGYTF
TGCAGTGCTAGGGGCACACCTAACTATGGCTACACCTTC
>-|TRBD2|14|TRBJ2-1|TRBV29-1
CSVSAGGAYNEQFF
TGCAGCGTTTCGGCGGGGGGCGCTTACAATGAGCAGTTCTTC
>-|-|13|TRBJ2-7|TRBV5-1
CASSLGGVNEQYF
TGCGCCAGCAGCTTGGGCGGGGTTAACGAGCAGTACTTC
>-|-|15|TRBJ2-1|TRBV6-2/TRBV6-3
CASSPLGGDGNEQFF
TGTGCCAGCAGTCCCCTAGGGGGAGATGGCAATGAGCAGTTCTTC
>-|TRBD2|14|TRBJ2-1|TRBV4-3
CASSPTSGRAEQFF
TGCGCCAGCAGCCCCACTAGCGGGAGGGCCGAGCAGTTCTTC
>-|-|12|TRBJ1-1|TRBV29-1
CSVEDSGEGAFF
TGCAGCGTTGAAGATTCGGGGGAGGGAGCTTTCTTT
>-|-|12|TRBJ1-1|TRBV12-3/TRBV12-4
CASTTLNTEAFF
TGTGCCAGCACGACATTGAACACTGAAGCTTTCTTT
>few|-|15|TRBJ2-6|TRBV25-1
CASSPGSSGANVLTF
TGTGCCAGTAGCCCGGGTTCCTCTGGGGCCAACGTCCTGACTTTC
>-|-|13|TRBJ2-5|TRBV19
CATSRGLQETQYF
TGTGCCACTTCCAGGGGCCTCCAAGAGACCCAGTACTTC
>-|TRBD2|14|TRBJ2-5|TRBV25-1
CASSFPGGRETQYF
TGTGCCAGCAGCTTCCCGGGGGGGAGAGAGACCCAGTACTTC
>-|-|13|TRBJ1-5|TRBV29-1
CSVRVHSNQPQHF
TGCAGCGTGCGGGTCCATAGCAATCAGCCCCAGCATTTT
>-|TRBD2|13|TRBJ2-7|TRBV30
CATRSGRASEQYF
TGTGCCACTCGGAGCGGGAGGGCCTCCGAGCAGTACTTC
>-|-|14|TRBJ2-7|TRBV7-8
CASSLVRGAGEQYF
TGTGCCAGCAGCCTCGTCCGGGGGGCTGGCGAGCAGTACTTC
>once|-|13|TRBJ2-1|TRBV20-1
CSAKRDSDNEQFF
TGCAGTGCTAAACGGGACTCCGACAATGAGCAGTTCTTC
>-|-|15|TRBJ2-1|TRBV6-2/TRBV6-3
CASSSWELVRNEQFF
TGTGCCAGCAGCTCCTGGGAGCTTGTTCGCAATGAGCAGTTCTTC
>-|TRBD1|16|TRBJ2-6|TRBV5-6
CASSPDRSGGANVLTF
TGTGCCAGCAGCCCGGACAGGTCGGGAGGGGCCAACGTCCTGACTTTC
>once|-|12|TRBJ2-5|TRBV20-1
CSARVDVETQYF
TGCAGTGCTAGAGTGGATGTAGAGACCCAGTACTTC
>once|-|14|TRBJ2-3|TRBV24-1
CATSELGSTDTQYF
TGTGCCACCAGTGAACTAGGTAGCACAGATACGCAGTATTTT
>-|TRBD2|17|TRBJ2-5|TRBV5-1
CASSLYGVGGDQETQYF
TGCGCCAGCAGCTTGTACGGAGTGGGGGGGGACCAAGAGACCCAGTACTTC
>once|-|16|TRBJ2-7|TRBV3-1
CASSQWYREEDYEQYF
TGTGCCAGCAGCCAATGGTACAGGGAAGAGGACTACGAGCAGTACTTC
>-|-|15|TRBJ2-1|TRBV12-3/TRBV12-4
CASSFGSSPALEQFF
TGTGCCAGCAGTTTCGGTAGTAGTCCAGCGTTGGAGCAGTTCTTC